Below are 14 T cell receptor beta chains sequenced from a single sample in a study of blood T cell repertoires in COVID-19. Some clones are missing from TCRdb's copy, which holds only in-frame ones; the method was immunoSEQ multiplex PCR. The sample has 130,000 to 150,000 clones, less than 90% seen once. Sequencing was performed on PBMCs or T cells enriched from blood (not recorded which). The receptors shown here come from a woman aged 45-65 years who had been exposed to COVID-19.

The chain couples TRBV10-3 to TRBJ2-7; 10 bases fit TRBD2. CDR1 is ENHRY and CDR2 is SYGVKD in the germline V gene. This CDR3 contains 15 residues. V lost 3 bases and J lost 2; bases outside the gene matches: 4. CDR3 in amino acids: CAISDVGLAAYEQYF. Written as DNA, the CDR3 is TGTGCCATCAGTGATGTCGGACTAGCGGCCTACGAGCAGTACTTC.

This clone has only one observation. This rearrangement joins TRBV3-1 (or the pseudogene TRBV3-2) to TRBJ2-7; D is ambiguous. CDR1 and CDR2 from the germline V gene are LGHDT and YNNKEL (reference sequence). V lost 5 bases to trimming and J lost 6 bases, with 17 bases between them. CDR3 length: 14 residues. The chain's CDR3 is CASSLELEDREQYF. CDR3 coding DNA: TGTGCCAGCAGCTTGGAGTTGGAAGACCGCGAGCAGTACTTC.

This chain connects TRBV6-2 or TRBV6-3 to TRBJ1-5, with D unresolved. Germline V gives CDR1 MNHEY, CDR2 SVGEGT. The CDR3 consists of 14 residues. Trimming cost V 6 bases and J 6 bases, with 15 bases left between them. The CDR3 nucleotides read TGTGCCAGCAGCCCCACTCTCGTAAGTCAGCCCCAGCATTTT. Translating gives CASSPTLVSQPQHF.

Concerning this clone: Given the absence of the conserved phenylalanine or tryptophan at the CDR3 end, a read error is likely. No DNA is shown, since the ends of the CDR3 on it are uncertain; the CDR3 is the one TCRdb lists. The chain has TRBV25-1 and TRBJ1-1; the D segment call TRBD1 is taken from the table without a DNA check. CDR1 and CDR2 from the germline V gene are MGHDK and SYGVNS. Ends included, the CDR3 has 10 residues. The CDR3 loop reads CASSALGNRV.

This clone was seen just once. The rearrangement joins TRBV6-6 to TRBJ2-7, with D possibly being TRBD2 (7 bases). From germline, CDR1 is MNHNY and CDR2 SVGAGI (reference sequence). Trimming left V 6 bases short and J 3 bases short, with 21 bases between. CDR3 length equals 16 residues. The CDR3 nucleotides are TGTGCCAGCAGGGCCCGGGGGGAAGGGGGTCTCTACGAGCAGTACTTC. This sequence encodes CASRARGEGGLYEQYF.

This clone was detected many times. V gene TRBV7-9 combines with J gene TRBJ2-7; 7 nucleotides align to TRBD1. Germline values: CDR1 SEHNR, CDR2 FQNEAQ (reference sequence). The CDR3 is 14 residues long. Trimming at V came to 5 bases and at J to 12 bases, leaving 16 bases not matched to a gene. For the CDR3, the DNA is TGTGCCAGCAGCCTGGATTTAGGCCGGGACAGTTCGTACTTC. It encodes CASSLDLGRDSSYF.

The chain links TRBV9 to TRBJ2-1, with 7 bases matching TRBD1. Germline V gene data show CDR1 as SGDLS and CDR2 as YYNGEE. The CDR3 totals 15 residues. With 0 bases clipped from V and 0 bases from J, the junction kept 0 bases outside the gene matches. The CDR3 here is CASSVGDSSYNEQFF. DNA of the CDR3: TGTGCCAGCAGCGTAGGGGACAGCTCCTACAATGAGCAGTTCTTC.

This chain links TRBV4-3 with TRBJ2-5; the match to TRBD2 covers 9 bases. Germline CDR1 and CDR2: LGHNA and YSLEER. CDR3 length: 18 amino acids. V trimming: 0 bases; J trimming: 3 bases; junction bases outside the gene matches: 11. The CDR3, as DNA: TGCGCCAGCAGCCAAGATTGGCGGGGTCGCGGGGGGGAAGAGACCCAGTACTTC. Its translation: CASSQDWRGRGGEETQYF.

The chain joins TRBV2 to TRBJ2-1, with a possible D match to TRBD2 (6 bases). Per germline, CDR1 SNHLY and CDR2 FYNNEI. The germline V and J ends were trimmed by 5 bases and 8 bases, with 19 bases remaining between them. The CDR3 is 15 amino acids. The CDR3 spells CASSFGGERSYEQFF. In DNA, the CDR3 is TGTGCCAGCAGTTTTGGCGGGGAAAGGTCCTATGAGCAGTTCTTC. Variable domain in full (rest from reference TRBV2 and TRBJ2-1): EPEVTQTPSHQVTQMGQEVILRCVPISNHLYFYWYRQILGQKVEFLVSFYNNEISEKSEIFDDQFSVERPDGSNFTLKIRSTKLEDSAMYFCASSFGGERSYEQFFGPGTRLTVL.

The rearrangement joins TRBV19 to TRBJ1-5, with 10 nucleotides matching TRBD1. The CDR3 consists of 15 residues. V shed 3 bases, J shed 9 bases, and the junction held 8 bases outside the gene matches. The V gene's germline CDR1 is LNHDA and CDR2 SQIVND (reference sequence). CDR3 amino acids: CASSIPGTGVLPQHF. In DNA, the CDR3 is TGTGCCAGTAGTATTCCCGGGACAGGGGTTCTGCCCCAGCATTTT.

V usage is TRBV11-1 and J usage is TRBJ2-1; maybe TRBD2 (6 bases). V lost 0 bases to trimming and J lost 10 bases, with 10 bases between them. The germline V gene encodes CDR1 SGHAT and CDR2 FQDESV (reference sequence). The CDR3 totals 13 residues. The CDR3 spells CASSLARGGEQFF. CDR3 nucleotides: TGTGCCAGCAGCTTAGCACGAGGAGGGGAGCAGTTCTTC.

This chain joins TRBV6-5 and TRBJ1-1; 7 bases are shared with TRBD1. The CDR3 length is 13 residues. Germline V lookup: CDR1 MNHEY, CDR2 SVGAGI. V was pared by 6 bases and J by 1 base, with 2 bases of the junction left unmatched. The CDR3 here is CASRDRENTEAFF. The CDR3 coding sequence is TGTGCCAGCAGAGACAGGGAGAACACTGAAGCTTTCTTT.

This clone has only a few counts. The rearrangement links TRBV5-4 to TRBJ2-2; 8 bases are shared with TRBD2. V was clipped by 3 bases and J by 4 bases; unmatched bases: 8. Germline CDR1 and CDR2: SGHNT and YYREEE (reference sequence). The CDR3 length is 16 residues. CDR3 nucleotide sequence: TGTGCCAGCAGCTGGGGCGCGGGAGGAAGCACCGGGGAGCTGTTTTTT. This codes for CASSWGAGGSTGELFF.

The chain has TRBV9 and TRBJ2-7, with a weak D call TRBD2 (7 bases). The V gene's germline CDR1 is SGDLS and CDR2 YYNGEE. This CDR3 spans 15 amino acids. The germline V and J ends were trimmed by 0 bases and 2 bases, with 12 bases remaining between them. CDR3 DNA sequence: TGTGCCAGCAGCGTAGGAGGGGGGGTCCCCTACGAGCAGTACTTC. Its protein is CASSVGGGVPYEQYF.